These T cell receptor beta chains were read from a single sample in a study of blood T cell repertoires in COVID-19. TCRdb's copy holds only in-frame clones and misses some; the assay was immunoSEQ multiplex PCR. The table has some 200,000 clones, around nine tenths seen once. Input material: peripheral blood. The origin of the receptors is a young man with active or convalescent COVID-19. CDR3s include the opening cysteine and the closing phenylalanine or tryptophan. Fields, in order: D gene, V gene, clone size, J gene, CDR3 protein, CDR3 DNA. D genes are given only for firm matches. Size is omitted from some rows. Given values are once, few, many or a class for expanded clones.

D gene: TRBD2
V gene: TRBV7-9
clone size: -
J gene: TRBJ2-1
CDR3 protein: CASSSSTSGYNEQFF
CDR3 DNA: TGTGCCAGCAGCTCTAGCACTAGCGGGTACAATGAGCAGTTCTTC

D gene: -
V gene: TRBV5-4
clone size: -
J gene: TRBJ1-6
CDR3 protein: CASSLGVGASSYNSPLHF
CDR3 DNA: TGTGCCAGCAGCTTGGGTGTAGGGGCCAGCTCCTATAATTCACCCCTCCACTTT

D gene: TRBD1
V gene: TRBV12-5
clone size: -
J gene: TRBJ2-2
CDR3 protein: CASGPGTANTGELFF
CDR3 DNA: TGTGCTAGTGGCCCCGGGACAGCCAACACCGGGGAGCTGTTTTTT

D gene: TRBD2
V gene: TRBV7-2
clone size: -
J gene: TRBJ2-3
CDR3 protein: CASSLGSGSGRGSADTQYF
CDR3 DNA: TGTGCCAGCAGCTTAGGGTCAGGCAGCGGGAGAGGTTCCGCAGATACGCAGTATTTT

D gene: -
V gene: TRBV11-2
clone size: -
J gene: TRBJ1-5
CDR3 protein: CASSFSGSNQPQHF
CDR3 DNA: TGTGCCAGCAGCTTTTCGGGGTCCAATCAGCCCCAGCATTTT

D gene: -
V gene: TRBV19
clone size: once
J gene: TRBJ2-7
CDR3 protein: CASSLVGSSYEQYF
CDR3 DNA: TGTGCCAGTAGTTTAGTAGGGAGCTCCTACGAGCAGTACTTC

D gene: -
V gene: TRBV7-2
clone size: few
J gene: TRBJ2-1
CDR3 protein: CASSSGGGSYNEQFF
CDR3 DNA: TGTGCCAGCAGCTCCGGCGGCGGCTCCTACAATGAGCAGTTCTTC

D gene: TRBD2
V gene: TRBV28
clone size: -
J gene: TRBJ2-3
CDR3 protein: CASSSPRTSGGDTQYF
CDR3 DNA: TGTGCCAGCAGTTCCCCACGGACTAGCGGGGGGGATACGCAGTATTTT

D gene: TRBD1
V gene: TRBV5-1
clone size: -
J gene: TRBJ2-5
CDR3 protein: CASSDQGAETQYF
CDR3 DNA: TGCGCCAGCAGCGACCAGGGGGCTGAGACCCAGTACTTC

D gene: TRBD2
V gene: TRBV7-3
clone size: -
J gene: TRBJ2-1
CDR3 protein: CASSLGLAGDVGNEQFF
CDR3 DNA: TGTGCCAGCAGCTTAGGACTAGCGGGAGACGTCGGCAATGAGCAGTTCTTC

D gene: TRBD2
V gene: TRBV4-3
clone size: -
J gene: TRBJ2-2
CDR3 protein: CASSQDSGRNTGELFF
CDR3 DNA: TGCGCCAGCAGCCAAGATAGCGGGAGGAACACCGGGGAGCTGTTTTTT

D gene: -
V gene: TRBV20-1
clone size: -
J gene: TRBJ1-1
CDR3 protein: CSARGGGAAFF
CDR3 DNA: TGCAGTGCTAGAGGTGGGGGGGCAGCTTTCTTT

D gene: -
V gene: TRBV24-1
clone size: -
J gene: TRBJ1-5
CDR3 protein: CATSSGGEQPQHF
CDR3 DNA: TGTGCCACCAGTTCGGGAGGGGAGCAGCCCCAGCATTTT

D gene: -
V gene: TRBV14
clone size: -
J gene: TRBJ1-1
CDR3 protein: CASSPRWIGGTEAFF
CDR3 DNA: TGTGCCAGCAGTCCAAGATGGATCGGGGGCACTGAAGCTTTCTTT

D gene: -
V gene: TRBV28
clone size: -
J gene: TRBJ1-3
CDR3 protein: CASSERGGGGNTIYF
CDR3 DNA: TGTGCCAGCAGTGAACGCGGGGGCGGTGGAAACACCATATATTTT

D gene: -
V gene: TRBV30
clone size: -
J gene: TRBJ1-5
CDR3 protein: CAWSVGKAGNQPQHF
CDR3 DNA: TGTGCCTGGAGTGTGGGAAAGGCAGGGAATCAGCCCCAGCATTTT

D gene: TRBD2
V gene: TRBV9
clone size: -
J gene: TRBJ2-1
CDR3 protein: CASTPTSGSHGEQFF
CDR3 DNA: TGTGCCAGCACCCCGACTAGCGGGAGCCACGGTGAGCAGTTCTTC

D gene: -
V gene: TRBV2
clone size: -
J gene: TRBJ1-1
CDR3 protein: CASRTMGTLENTEAFF
CDR3 DNA: TGTGCCAGCAGAACGATGGGGACACTAGAGAACACTGAAGCTTTCTTT

D gene: -
V gene: TRBV15
clone size: -
J gene: TRBJ2-6
CDR3 protein: CATREGHSGANVLTF
CDR3 DNA: TGTGCCACCCGAGAGGGCCACTCTGGGGCCAACGTCCTGACTTTC

D gene: -
V gene: TRBV3-1/TRBV3-2
clone size: once
J gene: TRBJ2-2
CDR3 protein: CASSQVGRVGELFF
CDR3 DNA: TGTGCCAGCAGCCAAGTCGGCAGGGTTGGGGAGCTGTTTTTT